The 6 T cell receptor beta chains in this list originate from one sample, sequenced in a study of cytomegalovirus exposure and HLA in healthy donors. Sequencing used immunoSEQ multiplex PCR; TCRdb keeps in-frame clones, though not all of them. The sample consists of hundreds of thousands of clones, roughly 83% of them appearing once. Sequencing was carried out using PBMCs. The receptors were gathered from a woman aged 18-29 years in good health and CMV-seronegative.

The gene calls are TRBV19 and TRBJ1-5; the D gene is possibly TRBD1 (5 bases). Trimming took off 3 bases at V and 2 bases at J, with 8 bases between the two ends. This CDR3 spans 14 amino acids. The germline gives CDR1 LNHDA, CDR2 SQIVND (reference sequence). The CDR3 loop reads CASSIGTRNQPQHF. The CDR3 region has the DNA TGTGCCAGTAGTATCGGGACGCGCAATCAGCCCCAGCATTTT.

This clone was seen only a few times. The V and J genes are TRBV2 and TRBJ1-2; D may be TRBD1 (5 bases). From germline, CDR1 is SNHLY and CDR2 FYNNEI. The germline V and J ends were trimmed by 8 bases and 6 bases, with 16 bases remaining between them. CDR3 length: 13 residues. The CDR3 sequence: CASVWGPGDGYTF. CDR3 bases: TGTGCCAGCGTGTGGGGCCCCGGGGATGGCTACACCTTC.

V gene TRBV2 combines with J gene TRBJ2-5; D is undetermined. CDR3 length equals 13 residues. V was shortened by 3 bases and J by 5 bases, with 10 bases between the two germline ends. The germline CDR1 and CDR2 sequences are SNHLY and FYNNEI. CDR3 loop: CASSDWGTETQYF. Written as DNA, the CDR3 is TGTGCCAGCAGTGATTGGGGTACGGAGACCCAGTACTTC.

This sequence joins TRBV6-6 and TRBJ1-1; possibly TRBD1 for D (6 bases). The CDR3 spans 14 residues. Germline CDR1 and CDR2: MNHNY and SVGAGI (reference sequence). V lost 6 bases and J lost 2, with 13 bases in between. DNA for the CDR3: TGTGCCAGCAGGGATACAGGGTCCAACACTGAAGCTTTCTTT. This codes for CASRDTGSNTEAFF.

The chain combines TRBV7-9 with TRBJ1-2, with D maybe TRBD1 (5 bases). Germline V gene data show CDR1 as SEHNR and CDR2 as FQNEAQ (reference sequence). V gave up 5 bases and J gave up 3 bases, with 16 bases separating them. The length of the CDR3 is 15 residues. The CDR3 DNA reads TGTGCCAGCAGCCCCCCGCAGGGCGTTTACTATGGCTACACCTTC. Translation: CASSPPQGVYYGYTF. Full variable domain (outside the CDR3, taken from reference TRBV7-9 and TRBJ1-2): DTGVSQNPRHKITKRGQNVTFRCDPISEHNRLYWYRQTLGQGPEFLTYFQNEAQLEKSRLLSDRFSAERPKGSFSTLEIQRTEQGDSAMYLCASSPPQGVYYGYTFGSGTRLTVV.

CDR3 loop: CASSDGGAKNIQYF. The DNA of the CDR3 is TGTGCCAGCAGTGATGGGGGGGCCAAAAACATTCAGTACTTC. This chain links TRBV6-1 with TRBJ2-4; the D gene is possibly TRBD2 (6 bases). Germline CDR1 is MNHNS and CDR2 is SASEGT. The V end was cut by 3 bases, the J end by 1 base, with 7 bases between. The CDR3 extends over 14 amino acids.